These T cell receptor beta chains were read from a single sample in a study of cytomegalovirus exposure and HLA in healthy donors. The assay was immunoSEQ multiplex PCR, and TCRdb's table has in-frame clones only and misses some. Its table lists tens of thousands of clones. The sample comprised PBMCs. These receptors originate from a man aged 50 or older in good health and CMV-seropositive. Both conserved end residues are part of each CDR3. Fields, in order: J gene, V gene, D gene, CDR3 protein, CDR3 DNA. The D gene is left open where the match is weak.

TRBJ2-1,TRBV6-6,NA,CASRPPDNSYNEQFF,TGTGCCAGCAGACCCCCGGACAACTCCTACAATGAGCAGTTCTTC
TRBJ1-1,TRBV19,TRBD1,CASRLQGIGDTEAFF,TGTGCCAGTCGGCTACAGGGGATTGGAGACACTGAAGCTTTCTTT
TRBJ1-2,TRBV11-2,NA,CASSPSKSYTF,TGTGCCAGCAGCCCGAGCAAGAGCTACACCTTC
TRBJ1-5,TRBV30,TRBD1,CAWRGGASHSNQPQHF,TGTGCCTGGAGAGGGGGCGCATCGCATAGCAATCAGCCCCAGCATTTT
TRBJ2-3,TRBV7-2,TRBD2,CASSLLAGRTDTQYF,TGTGCCAGCAGCTTGCTAGCGGGACGCACAGATACGCAGTATTTT
TRBJ1-2,TRBV6-1,TRBD1,CASSEALGQAYGYTF,TGTGCCAGCAGTGAAGCCCTTGGACAGGCCTATGGCTACACCTTC
TRBJ2-1,TRBV9,NA,CASSVAGVVDEQFF,TGTGCCAGCAGCGTAGCTGGAGTAGTCGATGAGCAGTTCTTC
TRBJ2-1,TRBV11-3,NA,CASSPYSYNEQFF,TGTGCCAGCAGCCCCTATTCCTACAATGAGCAGTTCTTC
TRBJ2-3,TRBV2,TRBD2,CASNGGRGTDTQYF,TGTGCCAGCAACGGCGGGAGGGGCACAGATACGCAGTATTTT
TRBJ1-3,TRBV18,NA,CASSPRAGAGNTIYF,TGTGCCAGCTCACCTCGTGCAGGGGCTGGAAACACCATATATTTT
TRBJ1-3,TRBV29-1,TRBD1,CSGGGQGLTGNTIYF,TGCAGCGGGGGGGGACAGGGATTAACTGGAAACACCATATATTTT
TRBJ1-1,TRBV7-3,NA,CASSPLAGTEAFF,TGTGCCAGCAGCCCACTGGCGGGCACTGAAGCTTTCTTT
TRBJ1-1,TRBV14,NA,CASSAVNTEAFF,TGTGCCAGCAGCGCAGTGAACACTGAAGCTTTCTTT
TRBJ2-3,TRBV29-1,TRBD1,CSRTGDTDTQYF,TGCAGCCGGACAGGGGACACAGATACGCAGTATTTT
TRBJ2-7,TRBV25-1,NA,CASSEYYHEQYF,TGTGCCAGCAGTGAATATTATCACGAGCAGTACTTC
TRBJ1-2,TRBV4-2,NA,CASSPQTGDRQDYGYTF,TGTGCCAGCAGCCCTCAAACCGGGGATAGACAAGACTATGGCTACACCTTC
TRBJ2-1,TRBV4-2,NA,CASSHGIGSSYNEQFF,TGTGCCAGCAGCCACGGGATCGGGAGCTCCTACAATGAGCAGTTCTTC
TRBJ1-1,TRBV7-8,NA,CASSLGGRGNTEAFF,TGTGCCAGCAGCTTAGGAGGGAGGGGCAACACTGAAGCTTTCTTT
TRBJ2-7,TRBV7-9,TRBD1,CASSINRGQNEQYF,TGTGCCAGCAGCATCAACAGGGGGCAGAACGAGCAGTACTTC
TRBJ1-1,TRBV7-9,NA,CASSPRPTPLNTEAFF,TGTGCCAGCAGCCCCCGCCCTACCCCACTGAACACTGAAGCTTTCTTT
TRBJ1-6,TRBV11-2,NA,CASSLDLTGFSYNSPLHF,TGTGCCAGCAGCTTAGATCTCACGGGGTTTTCCTATAATTCACCCCTCCACTTT
TRBJ1-1,TRBV7-9,NA,CASSSTQTGREAFF,TGTGCCAGCAGCTCAACGCAAACAGGGAGAGAAGCTTTCTTT
TRBJ1-3,TRBV30,TRBD1,CATRTGSGNTIYF,TGTGCCACCAGGACAGGCTCTGGAAACACCATATATTTT
TRBJ2-6,TRBV30,TRBD1,CAWRRQGSGANVLTF,TGTGCCTGGAGGAGACAGGGGTCCGGGGCCAACGTCCTGACTTTC
TRBJ2-2,TRBV6-6,NA,CASREGVVTGELFF,TGTGCCAGCAGGGAGGGAGTAGTCACCGGGGAGCTGTTTTTT
TRBJ1-5,TRBV7-9,NA,CAIGGYSNQPQHF,TGTGCCATCGGGGGTTATAGCAATCAGCCCCAGCATTTT
TRBJ2-3,TRBV4-3,NA,CASSREGRGVWDTQYF,TGCGCCAGCAGCCGAGAAGGCAGGGGAGTTTGGGATACGCAGTATTTT
TRBJ2-1,TRBV9,TRBD2,CASSVAGPSGPGEQFF,TGTGCCAGCAGCGTAGCTGGGCCTAGCGGTCCAGGTGAGCAGTTCTTC
TRBJ1-2,TRBV13,NA,CASSLFAQNYGYTF,TGTGCCAGCAGCTTATTCGCCCAGAACTATGGCTACACCTTC